The 18 T cell receptor beta chains presented below share a single source sample, sequenced in a study of radiotherapy plus CTLA-4 blockade in lung cancer. The method was immunoSEQ multiplex PCR; TCRdb's version includes in-frame clones alone and lacks a portion of them. This table has about 87,000 clones, around 87% appearing once. This specimen was peripheral blood, taken from a patient treated with radiotherapy plus ipilimumab. The receptors here all came from a human donor with non-small cell lung cancer that progressed on radiotherapy plus ipilimumab.

The table lists this clone with a few counts. V is TRBV19 and J is TRBJ1-6; D uncertain. Germline V gives CDR1 LNHDA, CDR2 SQIVND (reference sequence). There are 13 residues in the CDR3. V lost 7 bases and J 8 bases, leaving 12 bases between the germline ends. DNA for the CDR3: TGTGCCAGTACTGCAGGTCGGTATTCACCCCTCCACTTT. It translates to CASTAGRYSPLHF.

This rearrangement joins TRBV9 to TRBJ1-3, with D possibly being TRBD1 (5 bases). CDR1 and CDR2 (germline): SGDLS, YYNGEE. Trimming shortened V by 6 bases and J by 2 bases, and 15 bases separated the two germline ends. The CDR3 has 15 residues. CDR3 loop: CASNRFAQAGNTIYF. DNA for the CDR3: TGTGCCAGCAACAGATTTGCACAGGCTGGAAACACCATATATTTT.

V is TRBV28 and J is TRBJ2-7; 13 nucleotides line up with TRBD2. Germline lookup yields CDR1 MDHEN and CDR2 SYDVKM. CDR3 length equals 15 residues. With V trimmed by 6 bases and J by 0 bases, 2 bases remained unmatched. The CDR3 DNA follows: TGTGCCAGCAGACTAGCGGGGGGGAGCTCCTACGAGCAGTACTTC. It is translated as CASRLAGGSSYEQYF.

The genes are TRBV5-4 and TRBJ2-2; the match to TRBD2 covers 10 bases. Trimming took 5 bases from V and 2 from J; bases not matched to a gene: 9. This CDR3 spans 17 amino acids. Germline loops: CDR1 SGHNT, CDR2 YYREEE (reference sequence). CDR3 DNA sequence: TGTGCCAGCAGTTCAGGACTAGCGGAGGTCAACACCGGGGAGCTGTTTTTT. It codes for CASSSGLAEVNTGELFF.

This clone was seen just once. V usage is TRBV27 and J usage is TRBJ1-3; no firm D call. This CDR3 is 15 amino acids long. Per germline, CDR1 MNHEY and CDR2 SMNVEV (reference sequence). Between the trimmed V and J ends, which lost 5 bases and 11 bases, there was a span of 22 bases. The CDR3 DNA reads as TGTGCCAGCAGTCTAGGGAGATCCGGAAATAACGCCATATATTTT. As protein: CASSLGRSGNNAIYF.

The chain recombines TRBV19 with TRBJ2-2; D remains unclear. Deletions cut 1 base from V and 8 bases from J, with 11 bases between. The germline gives CDR1 LNHDA, CDR2 SQIVND (reference sequence). This CDR3 is 14 amino acids long. The CDR3, as DNA: TGTGCCAGTAGTATAGGACACTCAGTGGGGGAGCTGTTTTTT. Its protein is CASSIGHSVGELFF.

This sequence joins TRBV10-3 and TRBJ1-2, with D possibly being TRBD1 (5 bases). V lost 10 bases, J lost 8 bases, and 17 bases lay in between. This CDR3 contains 12 residues. The V gene's germline CDR1 is ENHRY and CDR2 SYGVKD. The CDR3 DNA reads as TGTGCCACCCAACACGGGACGGGGGGCTACACCTTC. Protein sequence: CATQHGTGGYTF.

V is TRBV29-1 and J is TRBJ1-2, with D perhaps TRBD1 (5 bases). Between the trimmed V and J ends, which lost 5 bases and 4 bases, there was a span of 11 bases. The CDR3 runs 12 residues. Germline loops: CDR1 SQVTM, CDR2 ANQGSEA. The CDR3 spells CSVSTAIYGYTF. The CDR3 coding sequence is TGCAGCGTTTCGACAGCGATCTATGGCTACACCTTC.

This clone was detected only a few times. This chain joins TRBV30 and TRBJ1-1; no clear D. The V end was cut by 0 bases, the J end by 6 bases, with 11 bases between. There are 13 residues in the CDR3. Germline V gene sequence: CDR1 GTSNPN, CDR2 SVGIG (reference sequence). This chain's CDR3 is CAWSVLSPPEAFF. CDR3 sequence (DNA): TGTGCCTGGAGTGTACTCTCCCCACCTGAAGCTTTCTTT.

The chain carries TRBV28 and TRBJ1-5; D possibly corresponds to TRBD1 (6 bases). CDR3 length: 13 residues. CDR1 and CDR2 (germline): MDHEN, SYDVKM. V gave up 3 bases and J gave up 5 bases, with 8 bases separating them. In nucleotides, the CDR3 is TGTGCCAGCAGTTTCCAGGGGTATCAGCCCCAGCATTTT. Its translation is CASSFQGYQPQHF.

The chain is built from TRBV27 and TRBJ2-4, with 8 bases aligning to TRBD2. V shed 9 bases and J 7 bases; nucleotides not matched to a gene: 5. The CDR3 loop spans 12 amino acids. Per the germline V gene, CDR1 is MNHEY and CDR2 is SMNVEV (reference sequence). DNA for the CDR3: TGTGCCAGTACTAGCGGTAGGAACATTCAGTACTTC. This translates into CASTSGRNIQYF.

The chain joins TRBV18 to TRBJ2-1, with 8 positions matching TRBD1. Looked up from germline, CDR1 is KGHSH and CDR2 is LQKENI. The length of the CDR3 is 16 residues. V shed 3 bases, J shed 0 bases, and the junction held 4 bases outside the gene matches. This CDR3 reads CASSPGQASSYNEQFF. CDR3 nucleotide sequence: TGTGCCAGCTCACCGGGACAGGCGAGCTCCTACAATGAGCAGTTCTTC.

This clone appeared once. The chain combines TRBV18 with TRBJ1-5, with D uncertain. V shed 2 bases and J shed 2 bases, with 16 bases lying between them. The CDR3 is 17 amino acids. The V gene's germline CDR1 is KGHSH and CDR2 LQKENI. CDR3 sequence: CASSPSAIIRGNQPQHF. For the CDR3, the DNA is TGTGCCAGCTCACCATCGGCTATCATTAGGGGCAATCAGCCCCAGCATTTT.

V and J are TRBV11-2 and TRBJ2-7; 12 nucleotides agree with TRBD1. The CDR3 spans 17 residues. With 1 base clipped from V and 7 bases from J, the junction kept 11 bases outside the gene matches. Per the germline V gene, CDR1 is SGHAT and CDR2 is FQNNGV. CDR3 protein: CASSLVPPGQGAAEQYF. CDR3 in DNA: TGTGCCAGCAGCTTAGTGCCCCCGGGACAGGGGGCCGCGGAGCAGTACTTC.

The rearrangement links TRBV27 to TRBJ2-5, with TRBD2 matching over 9 bases. Looked up from germline, CDR1 is MNHEY and CDR2 is SMNVEV (reference sequence). With V trimmed by 3 bases and J by 2 bases, 4 bases remained unmatched. The CDR3 runs to 15 residues. The CDR3 protein is CASSFVTSGQETQYF. The CDR3 DNA sequence: TGTGCCAGCAGTTTCGTGACTAGCGGTCAAGAGACCCAGTACTTC.

The table lists this clone with a count of one. The chain couples TRBV9 to TRBJ2-2, with 7 bases identical to TRBD1. The CDR3 is 15 residues long. Germline CDR1 reads SGDLS; CDR2 reads YYNGEE. V lost 4 bases to trimming and J lost 4 bases; unmatched junction nucleotides: 7. This chain's CDR3 is CASSPPGQFTGELFF. As DNA, the CDR3 is TGTGCCAGCAGCCCCCCGGGACAGTTCACCGGGGAGCTGTTTTTT.

This clone was counted once. This rearrangement joins TRBV30 to TRBJ1-6; unclear D gene. Trimming removed 0 bases from V and 8 bases from J, with 14 bases in between. Looked up from germline, CDR1 is GTSNPN and CDR2 is SVGIG (reference sequence). This CDR3 region has 15 residues. The CDR3 bases are TGTGCCTGGAGTGTTGAGACCGTCCCCTATTCACCCCTCCACTTT. It specifies CAWSVETVPYSPLHF.

The chain couples TRBV5-4 to TRBJ2-5; 10 bases map to TRBD1. Per the germline V gene, CDR1 is SGHNT and CDR2 is YYREEE (reference sequence). With V trimmed by 10 bases and J by 5 bases, 11 bases remained unmatched. CDR3 length: 14 amino acids. Here the CDR3 reads CAVSGTGALETQYF. The CDR3 bases are TGTGCCGTCTCCGGGACAGGGGCTTTGGAGACCCAGTACTTC.